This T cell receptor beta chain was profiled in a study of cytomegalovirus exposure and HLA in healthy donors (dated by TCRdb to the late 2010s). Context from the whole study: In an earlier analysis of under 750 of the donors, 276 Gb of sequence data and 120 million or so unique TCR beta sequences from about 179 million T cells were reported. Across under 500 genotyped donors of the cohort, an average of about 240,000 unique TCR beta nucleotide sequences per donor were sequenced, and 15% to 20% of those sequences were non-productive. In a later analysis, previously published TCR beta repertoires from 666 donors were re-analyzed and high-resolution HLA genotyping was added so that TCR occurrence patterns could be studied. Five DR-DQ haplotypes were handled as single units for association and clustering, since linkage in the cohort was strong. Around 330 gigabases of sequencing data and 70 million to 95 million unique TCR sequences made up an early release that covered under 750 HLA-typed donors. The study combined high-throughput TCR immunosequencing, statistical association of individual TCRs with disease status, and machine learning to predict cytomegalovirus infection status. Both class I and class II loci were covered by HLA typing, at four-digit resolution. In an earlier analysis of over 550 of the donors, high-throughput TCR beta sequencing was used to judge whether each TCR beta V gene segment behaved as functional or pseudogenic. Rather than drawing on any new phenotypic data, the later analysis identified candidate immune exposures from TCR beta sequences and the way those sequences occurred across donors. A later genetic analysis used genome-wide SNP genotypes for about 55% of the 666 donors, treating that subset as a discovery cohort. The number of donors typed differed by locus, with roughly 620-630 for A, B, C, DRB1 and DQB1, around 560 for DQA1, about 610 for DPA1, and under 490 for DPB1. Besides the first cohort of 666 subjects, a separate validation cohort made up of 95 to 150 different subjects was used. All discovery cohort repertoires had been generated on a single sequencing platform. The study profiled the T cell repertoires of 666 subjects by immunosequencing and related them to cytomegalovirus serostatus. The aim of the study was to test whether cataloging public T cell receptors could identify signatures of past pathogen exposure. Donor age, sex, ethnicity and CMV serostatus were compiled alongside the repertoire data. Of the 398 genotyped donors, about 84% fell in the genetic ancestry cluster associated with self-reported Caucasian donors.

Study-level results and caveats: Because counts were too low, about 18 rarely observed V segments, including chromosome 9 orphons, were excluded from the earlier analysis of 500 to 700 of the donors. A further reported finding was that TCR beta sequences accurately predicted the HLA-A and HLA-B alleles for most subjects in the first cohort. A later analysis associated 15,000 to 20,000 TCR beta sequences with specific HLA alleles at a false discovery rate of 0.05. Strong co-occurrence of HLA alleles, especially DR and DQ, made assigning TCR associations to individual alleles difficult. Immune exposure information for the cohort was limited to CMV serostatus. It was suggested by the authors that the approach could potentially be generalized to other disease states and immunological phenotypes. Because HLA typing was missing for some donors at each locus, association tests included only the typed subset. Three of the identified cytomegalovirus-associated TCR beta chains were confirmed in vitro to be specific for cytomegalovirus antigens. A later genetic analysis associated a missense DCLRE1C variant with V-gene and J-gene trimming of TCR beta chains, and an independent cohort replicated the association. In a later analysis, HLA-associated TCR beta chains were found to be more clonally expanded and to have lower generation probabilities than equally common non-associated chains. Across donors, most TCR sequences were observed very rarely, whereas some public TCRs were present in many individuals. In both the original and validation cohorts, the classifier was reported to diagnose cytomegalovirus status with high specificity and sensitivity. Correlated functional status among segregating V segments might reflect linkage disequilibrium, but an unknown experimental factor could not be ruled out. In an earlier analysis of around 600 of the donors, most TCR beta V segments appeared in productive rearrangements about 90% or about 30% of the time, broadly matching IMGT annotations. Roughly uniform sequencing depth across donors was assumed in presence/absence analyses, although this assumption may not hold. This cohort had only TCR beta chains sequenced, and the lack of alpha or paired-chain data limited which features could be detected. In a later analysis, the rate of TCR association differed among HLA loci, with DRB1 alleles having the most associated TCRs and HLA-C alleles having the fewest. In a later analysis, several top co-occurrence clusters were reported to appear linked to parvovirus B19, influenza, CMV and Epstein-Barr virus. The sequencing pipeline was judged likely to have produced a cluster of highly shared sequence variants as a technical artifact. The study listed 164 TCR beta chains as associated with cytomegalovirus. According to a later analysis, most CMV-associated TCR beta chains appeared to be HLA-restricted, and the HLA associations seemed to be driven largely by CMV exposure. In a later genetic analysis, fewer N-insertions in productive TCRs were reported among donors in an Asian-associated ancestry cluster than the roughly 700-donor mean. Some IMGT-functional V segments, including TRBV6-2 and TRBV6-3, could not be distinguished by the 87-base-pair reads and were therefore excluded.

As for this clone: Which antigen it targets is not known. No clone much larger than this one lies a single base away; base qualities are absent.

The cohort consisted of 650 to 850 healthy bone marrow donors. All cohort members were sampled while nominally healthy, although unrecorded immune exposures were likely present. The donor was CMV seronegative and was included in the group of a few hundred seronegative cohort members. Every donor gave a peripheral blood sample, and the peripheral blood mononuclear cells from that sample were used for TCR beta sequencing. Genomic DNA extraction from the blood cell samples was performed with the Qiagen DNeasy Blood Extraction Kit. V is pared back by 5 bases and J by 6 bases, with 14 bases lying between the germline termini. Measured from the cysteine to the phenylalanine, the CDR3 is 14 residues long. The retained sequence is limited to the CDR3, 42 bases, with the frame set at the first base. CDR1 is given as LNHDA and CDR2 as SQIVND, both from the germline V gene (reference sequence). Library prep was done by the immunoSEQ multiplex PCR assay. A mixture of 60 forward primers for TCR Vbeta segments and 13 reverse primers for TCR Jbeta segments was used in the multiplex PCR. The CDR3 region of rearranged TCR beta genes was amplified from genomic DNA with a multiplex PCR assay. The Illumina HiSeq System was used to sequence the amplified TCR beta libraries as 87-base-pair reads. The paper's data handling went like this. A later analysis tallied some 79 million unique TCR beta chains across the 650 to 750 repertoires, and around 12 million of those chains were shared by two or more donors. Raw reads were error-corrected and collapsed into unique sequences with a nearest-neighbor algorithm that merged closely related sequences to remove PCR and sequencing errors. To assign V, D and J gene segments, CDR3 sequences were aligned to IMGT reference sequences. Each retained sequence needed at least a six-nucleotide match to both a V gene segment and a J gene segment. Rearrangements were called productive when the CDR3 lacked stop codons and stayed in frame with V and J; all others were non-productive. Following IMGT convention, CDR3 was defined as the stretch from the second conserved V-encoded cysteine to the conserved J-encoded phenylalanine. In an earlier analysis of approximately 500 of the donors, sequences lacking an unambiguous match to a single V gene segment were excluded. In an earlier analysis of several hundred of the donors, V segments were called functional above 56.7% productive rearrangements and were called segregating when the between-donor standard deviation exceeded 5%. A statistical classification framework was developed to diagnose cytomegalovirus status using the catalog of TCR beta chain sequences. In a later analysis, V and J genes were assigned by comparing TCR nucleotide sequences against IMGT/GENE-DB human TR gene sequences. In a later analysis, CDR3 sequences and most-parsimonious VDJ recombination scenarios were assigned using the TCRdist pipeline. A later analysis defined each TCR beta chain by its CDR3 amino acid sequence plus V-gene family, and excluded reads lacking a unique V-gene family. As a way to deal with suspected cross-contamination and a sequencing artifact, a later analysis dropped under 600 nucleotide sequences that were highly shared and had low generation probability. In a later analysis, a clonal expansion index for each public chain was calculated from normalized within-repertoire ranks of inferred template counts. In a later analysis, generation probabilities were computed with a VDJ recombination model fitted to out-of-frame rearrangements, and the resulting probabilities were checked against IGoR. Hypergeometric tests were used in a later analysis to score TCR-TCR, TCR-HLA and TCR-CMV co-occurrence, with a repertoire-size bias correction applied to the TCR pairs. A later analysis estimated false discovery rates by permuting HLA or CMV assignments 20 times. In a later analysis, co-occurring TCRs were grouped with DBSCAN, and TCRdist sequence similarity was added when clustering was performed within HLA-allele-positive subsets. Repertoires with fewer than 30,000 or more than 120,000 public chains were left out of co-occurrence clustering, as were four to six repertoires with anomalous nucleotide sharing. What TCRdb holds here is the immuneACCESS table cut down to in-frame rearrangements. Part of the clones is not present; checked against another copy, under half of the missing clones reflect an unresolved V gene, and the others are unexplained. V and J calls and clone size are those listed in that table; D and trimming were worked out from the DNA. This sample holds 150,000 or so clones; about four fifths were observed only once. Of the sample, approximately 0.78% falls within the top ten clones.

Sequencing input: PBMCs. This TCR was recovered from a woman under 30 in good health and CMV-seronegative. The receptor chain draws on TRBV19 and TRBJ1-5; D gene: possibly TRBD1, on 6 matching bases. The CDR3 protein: CASSAEGGGQPQHF. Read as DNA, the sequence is TGTGCCAGTAGTGCTGAGGGGGGGGGTCAGCCCCAGCATTTT.